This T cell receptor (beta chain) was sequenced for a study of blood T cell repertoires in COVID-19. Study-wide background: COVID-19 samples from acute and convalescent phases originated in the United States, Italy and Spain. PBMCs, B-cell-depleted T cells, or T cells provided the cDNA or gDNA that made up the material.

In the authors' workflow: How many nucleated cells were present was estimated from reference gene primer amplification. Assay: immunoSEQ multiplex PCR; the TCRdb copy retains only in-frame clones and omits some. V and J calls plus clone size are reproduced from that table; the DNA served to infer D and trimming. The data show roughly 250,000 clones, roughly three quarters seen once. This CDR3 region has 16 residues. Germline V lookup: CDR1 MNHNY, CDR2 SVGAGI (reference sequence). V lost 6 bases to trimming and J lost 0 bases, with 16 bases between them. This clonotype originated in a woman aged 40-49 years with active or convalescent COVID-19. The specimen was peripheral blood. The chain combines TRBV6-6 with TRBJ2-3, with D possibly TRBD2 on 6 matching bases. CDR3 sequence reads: CASSFLPRGSTDTQYF. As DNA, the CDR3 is TGTGCCAGCAGCTTCTTACCGCGGGGTAGCACAGATACGCAGTATTTT.